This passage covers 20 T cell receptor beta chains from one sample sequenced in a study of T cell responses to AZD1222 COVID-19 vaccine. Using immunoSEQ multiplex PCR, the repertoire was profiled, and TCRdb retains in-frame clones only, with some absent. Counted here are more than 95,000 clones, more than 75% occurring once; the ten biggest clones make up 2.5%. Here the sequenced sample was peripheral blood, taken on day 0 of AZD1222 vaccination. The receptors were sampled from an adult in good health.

The CDR3 loop is CASTLRAGNGYTF. The CDR3 region has the DNA TGTGCCAGCACCCTTAGGGCGGGTAATGGCTACACCTTC. This sequence joins TRBV5-5 and TRBJ1-2; D gene uncertain. Germline values: CDR1 SGHKS, CDR2 YYEKEE (reference sequence). Trimming pared 6 bases from V and 6 bases from J, leaving 15 bases between. This CDR3 comprises 13 residues.

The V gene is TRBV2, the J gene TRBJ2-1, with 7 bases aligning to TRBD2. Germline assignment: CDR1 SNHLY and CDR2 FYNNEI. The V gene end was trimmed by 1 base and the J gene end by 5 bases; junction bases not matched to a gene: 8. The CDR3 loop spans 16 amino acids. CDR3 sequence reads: CASSEVLGRGNNEQFF. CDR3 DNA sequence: TGTGCCAGCAGTGAAGTCTTGGGGAGGGGAAACAATGAGCAGTTCTTC.

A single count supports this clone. CDR3 sequence: CATSDQTSGGADTQYF. DNA for the CDR3: TGTGCCACCAGTGATCAGACTAGCGGGGGGGCAGATACGCAGTATTTT. The chain has TRBV24-1 and TRBJ2-3; 14 bases are a match to TRBD2. This CDR3 is built from 16 residues. CDR1 is KGHDR and CDR2 is SFDVKD in the germline V gene. V lost 3 bases, J lost 4 bases, and 2 bases stayed unmatched.

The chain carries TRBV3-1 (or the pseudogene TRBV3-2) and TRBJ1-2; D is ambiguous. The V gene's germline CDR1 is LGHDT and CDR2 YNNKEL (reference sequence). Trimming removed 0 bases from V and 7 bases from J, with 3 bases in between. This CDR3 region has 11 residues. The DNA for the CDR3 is TGTGCCAGCAGCCAAGACCGTGGCTACACCTTC. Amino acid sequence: CASSQDRGYTF.

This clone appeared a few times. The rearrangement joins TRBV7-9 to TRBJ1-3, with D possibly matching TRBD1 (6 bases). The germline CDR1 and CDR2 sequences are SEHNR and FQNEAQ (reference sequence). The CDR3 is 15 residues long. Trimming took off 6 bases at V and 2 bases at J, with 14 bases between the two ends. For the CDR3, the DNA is TGTGCCAGCAGTTTTCGGACAGTAGCTGGAAACACCATATATTTT. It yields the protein CASSFRTVAGNTIYF. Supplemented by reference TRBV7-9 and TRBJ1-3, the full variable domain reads DTGVSQNPRHKITKRGQNVTFRCDPISEHNRLYWYRQTLGQGPEFLTYFQNEAQLEKSRLLSDRFSAERPKGSFSTLEIQRTEQGDSAMYLCASSFRTVAGNTIYFGEGSWLTVV.

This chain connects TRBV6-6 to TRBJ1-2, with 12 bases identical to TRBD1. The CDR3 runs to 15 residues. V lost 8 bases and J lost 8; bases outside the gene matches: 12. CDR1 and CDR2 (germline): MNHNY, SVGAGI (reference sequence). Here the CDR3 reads CASAPGTGGASGYTF. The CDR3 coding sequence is TGTGCCAGCGCGCCCGGGACAGGGGGCGCGTCGGGCTACACCTTC.

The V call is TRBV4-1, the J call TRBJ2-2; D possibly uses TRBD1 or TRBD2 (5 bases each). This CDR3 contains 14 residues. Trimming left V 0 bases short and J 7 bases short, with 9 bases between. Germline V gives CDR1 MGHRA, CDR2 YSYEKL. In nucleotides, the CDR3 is TGCGCCAGCAGCCAAGAGGGACGGTTCGGGGAGCTGTTTTTT. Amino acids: CASSQEGRFGELFF.

CDR3 sequence: CASRPGGVTGELFF. The CDR3 DNA reads TGTGCCAGCCGGCCAGGGGGCGTCACCGGGGAGCTGTTTTTT. The V and J genes are TRBV6-5 and TRBJ2-2, with 8 bases lining up with TRBD1. Germline CDR1 MNHEY, CDR2 SVGAGI. CDR3 length equals 14 residues. Trimming at V came to 8 bases and at J to 4 bases, leaving 6 bases not matched to a gene.

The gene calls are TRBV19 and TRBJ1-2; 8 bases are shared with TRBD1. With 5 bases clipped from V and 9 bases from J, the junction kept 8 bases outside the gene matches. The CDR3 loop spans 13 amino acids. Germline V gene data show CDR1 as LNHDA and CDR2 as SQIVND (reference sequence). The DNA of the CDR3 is TGTGCCAGTAGTGACCAGGGGGCGCCTCGCTACACCTTC. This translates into CASSDQGAPRYTF.

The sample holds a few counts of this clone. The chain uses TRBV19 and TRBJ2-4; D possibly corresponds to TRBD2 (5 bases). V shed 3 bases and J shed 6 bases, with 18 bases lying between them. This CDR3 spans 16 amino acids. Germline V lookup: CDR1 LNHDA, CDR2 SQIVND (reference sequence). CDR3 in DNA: TGTGCCAGTAGTATTTTGCTGACCGGGATCTTAAACATTCAGTACTTC. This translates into CASSILLTGILNIQYF.

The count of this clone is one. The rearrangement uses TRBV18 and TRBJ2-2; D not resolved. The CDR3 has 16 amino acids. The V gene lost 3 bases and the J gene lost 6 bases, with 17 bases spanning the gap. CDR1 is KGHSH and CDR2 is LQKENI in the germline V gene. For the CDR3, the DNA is TGTGCCAGCTCACCCCGTCTCACCGGTGGTGCCGGGGAGCTGTTTTTT. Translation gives CASSPRLTGGAGELFF. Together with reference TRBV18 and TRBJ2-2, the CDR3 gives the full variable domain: NAGVMQNPRHLVRRRGQEARLRCSPMKGHSHVYWYRQLPEEGLKFMVYLQKENIIDESGMPKERFSAEFPKEGPSILRIQQVVRGDSAAYFCASSPRLTGGAGELFFGEGSRLTVL.

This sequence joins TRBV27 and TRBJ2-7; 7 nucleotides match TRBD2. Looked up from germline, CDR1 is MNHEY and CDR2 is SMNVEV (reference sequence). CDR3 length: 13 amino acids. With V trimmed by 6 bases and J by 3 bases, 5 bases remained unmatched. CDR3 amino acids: CASRHGRSYEQYF. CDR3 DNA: TGTGCCAGCAGACACGGGAGGAGCTACGAGCAGTACTTC.

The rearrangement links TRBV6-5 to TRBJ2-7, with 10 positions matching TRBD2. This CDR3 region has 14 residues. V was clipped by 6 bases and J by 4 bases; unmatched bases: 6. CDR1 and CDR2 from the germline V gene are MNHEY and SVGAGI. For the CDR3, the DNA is TGTGCCAGCAGGGCTAGCGGGAGTTATTACGAGCAGTACTTC. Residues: CASRASGSYYEQYF.

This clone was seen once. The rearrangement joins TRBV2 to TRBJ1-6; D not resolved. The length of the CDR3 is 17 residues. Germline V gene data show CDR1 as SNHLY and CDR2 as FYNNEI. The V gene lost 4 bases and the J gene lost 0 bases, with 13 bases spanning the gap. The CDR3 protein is CASSGRRPYSYNSPLHF. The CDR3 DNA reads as TGTGCCAGCAGTGGCCGACGGCCCTACTCCTATAATTCACCCCTCCACTTT. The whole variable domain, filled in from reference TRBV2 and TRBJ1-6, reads EPEVTQTPSHQVTQMGQEVILRCVPISNHLYFYWYRQILGQKVEFLVSFYNNEISEKSEIFDDQFSVERPDGSNFTLKIRSTKLEDSAMYFCASSGRRPYSYNSPLHFGNGTRLTVT.

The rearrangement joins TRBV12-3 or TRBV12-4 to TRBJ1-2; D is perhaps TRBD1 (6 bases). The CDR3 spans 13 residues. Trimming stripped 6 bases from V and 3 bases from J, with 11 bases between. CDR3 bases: TGTGCCAGCAGCGGGGCAGGGGACTATGGCTACACCTTC. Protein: CASSGAGDYGYTF.

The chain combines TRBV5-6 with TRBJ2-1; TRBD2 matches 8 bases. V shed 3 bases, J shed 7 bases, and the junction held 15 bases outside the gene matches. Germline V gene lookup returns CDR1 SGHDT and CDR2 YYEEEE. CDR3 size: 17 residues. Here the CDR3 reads CASSYSGGTSRRNEQFF. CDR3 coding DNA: TGTGCCAGCAGCTATTCAGGCGGGACTAGTAGGCGGAATGAGCAGTTCTTC.

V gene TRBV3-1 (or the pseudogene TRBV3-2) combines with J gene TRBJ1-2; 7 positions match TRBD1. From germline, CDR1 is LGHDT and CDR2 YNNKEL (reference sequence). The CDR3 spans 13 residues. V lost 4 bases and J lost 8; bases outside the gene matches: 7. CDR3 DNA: TGTGCCAGCAGCCTCGGGACAGCGGTCGGCTACACCTTC. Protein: CASSLGTAVGYTF.

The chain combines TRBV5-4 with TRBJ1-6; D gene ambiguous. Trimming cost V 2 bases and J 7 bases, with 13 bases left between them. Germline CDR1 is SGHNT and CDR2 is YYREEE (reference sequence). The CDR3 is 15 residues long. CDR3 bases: TGTGCCAGCAGCTTCACCGGGCCCTCGAATTCACCCCTCCACTTT. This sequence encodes CASSFTGPSNSPLHF.

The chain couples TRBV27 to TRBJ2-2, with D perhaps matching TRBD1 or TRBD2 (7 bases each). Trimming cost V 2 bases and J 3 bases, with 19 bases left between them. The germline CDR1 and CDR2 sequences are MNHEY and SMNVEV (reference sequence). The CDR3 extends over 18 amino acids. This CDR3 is CASSLSLGGGSDTGELFF. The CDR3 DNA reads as TGTGCCAGCAGTTTAAGTCTGGGAGGGGGCTCCGACACCGGGGAGCTGTTTTTT.

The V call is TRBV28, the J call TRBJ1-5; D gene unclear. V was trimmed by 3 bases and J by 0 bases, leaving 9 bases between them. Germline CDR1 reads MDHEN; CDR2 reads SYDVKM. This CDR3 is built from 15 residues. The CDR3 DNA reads TGTGCCAGCAGTTTGGGTCTGGGTAGCAATCAGCCCCAGCATTTT. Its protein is CASSLGLGSNQPQHF.